This T cell receptor (beta chain) was captured by sequencing in a study of beta chain bispecific antibodies for T cell cancers. At the level of the study: Surviving healthy donor T cells from leukemia-line and bispecific antibody cocultures were TRBV-sequenced for family depletion.

The germline V and J ends were trimmed by 0 bases and 3 bases, with 6 bases remaining between them. The CDR3 has 13 amino acids. Looked up from germline, CDR1 is LGHNA and CDR2 is YNFKEQ. This clonotype was observed at least ten times. The antigen is not known. General study results and limits: In these mixed samples, most targeted TRBV reads derived from the leukemia cell line.

T cells were expanded from blood mononuclear cells for 3 to 4 days with anti-CD3 OKT3 or CD3/CD28 beads. Cocultures held some 50,000 normal T cells, some 50,000 targets, and bispecific antibody. TCRdb recomputed calls from the 5' RACE reads with MiXCR, one row per CDR3 protein. The table shows more than 15,000 distinct CDR3 sequences, with around 2.1% occurring only once. V gene TRBV4-2 combines with J gene TRBJ2-7; D ambiguous. The sequenced sample was healthy donor T cells cultured with leukemia cells. This TCR came from a human donor in good health. Some clones in this sample may be carry-over from other donors' samples. CDR3: CASSQDFGYEQYF. The CDR3 DNA follows: TGTGCCAGCAGCCAAGATTTTGGCTACGAGCAGTACTTC.